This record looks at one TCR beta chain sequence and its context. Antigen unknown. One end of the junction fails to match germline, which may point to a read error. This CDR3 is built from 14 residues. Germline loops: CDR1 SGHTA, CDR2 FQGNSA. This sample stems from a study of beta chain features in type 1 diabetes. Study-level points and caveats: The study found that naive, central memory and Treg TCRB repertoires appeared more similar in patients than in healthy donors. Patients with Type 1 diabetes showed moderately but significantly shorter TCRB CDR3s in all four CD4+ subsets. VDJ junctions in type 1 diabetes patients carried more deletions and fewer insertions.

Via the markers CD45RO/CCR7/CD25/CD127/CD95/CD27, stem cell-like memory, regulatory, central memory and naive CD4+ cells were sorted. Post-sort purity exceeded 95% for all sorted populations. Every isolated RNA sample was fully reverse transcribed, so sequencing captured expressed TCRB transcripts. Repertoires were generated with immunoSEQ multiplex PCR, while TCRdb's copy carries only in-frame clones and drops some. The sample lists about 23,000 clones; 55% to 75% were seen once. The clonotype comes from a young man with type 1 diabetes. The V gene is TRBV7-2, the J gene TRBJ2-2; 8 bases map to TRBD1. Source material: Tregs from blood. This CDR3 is CASSLGVRTGTHLF. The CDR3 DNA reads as TGTGCCAGCAGCTTAGGAGTGCGGACAGGGACCCACCTTTTT.